Sequencing of this TCR beta chain was carried out in a study of cytomegalovirus exposure and HLA in healthy donors. Study results and caveats: Among the sequence variants, a highly shared cluster was likely an artifact of sequencing. In a later analysis, HLA-associated beta chains showed higher expansion and lower generation probabilities than comparable chains. In a later analysis, TCR beta V- and J-gene trimming showed a link to a missense DCLRE1C variant. According to the study, around 180 TCR beta chains were cytomegalovirus-associated.

About this clone: Antigen specificity is unknown.

The germline gives CDR1 MGHRA, CDR2 YSYEKL. The CDR3 is 15 residues long. V was cut by 3 bases and J by 2 bases, with 8 bases left in between. Vbeta (60) and Jbeta (13) primers were used in the PCR. Sequencing was performed with immunoSEQ multiplex PCR; in TCRdb, only in-frame clones are kept and a portion is missing. This sample contains about 140,000 clones. Material for sequencing was PBMCs. The chain is built from TRBV4-1 and TRBJ2-6, with unresolved D. The receptor was derived from a woman under 30 in good health and CMV-seronegative. CDR3 in DNA: TGCGCCAGCAGCCACAGAGAGGCTGGGGCCAACGTCCTGACTTTC. Encoded protein: CASSHREAGANVLTF.